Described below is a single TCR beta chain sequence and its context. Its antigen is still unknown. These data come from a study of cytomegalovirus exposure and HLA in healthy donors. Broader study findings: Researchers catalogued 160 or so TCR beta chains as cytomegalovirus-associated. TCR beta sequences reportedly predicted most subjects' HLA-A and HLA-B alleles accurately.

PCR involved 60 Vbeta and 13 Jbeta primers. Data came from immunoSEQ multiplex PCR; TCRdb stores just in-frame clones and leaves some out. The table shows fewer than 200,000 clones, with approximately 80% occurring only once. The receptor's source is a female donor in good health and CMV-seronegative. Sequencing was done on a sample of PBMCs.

CDR3 amino acids: CASSGQGHYEQYF. The DNA of the CDR3 is TGTGCCAGCAGTGGACAGGGTCACTACGAGCAGTACTTC. V gene TRBV5-5 combines with J gene TRBJ2-7; 8 bases agree with TRBD1. This CDR3 comprises 13 residues. From germline, CDR1 is SGHKS and CDR2 YYEKEE (reference sequence). With 5 bases clipped from V and 3 bases from J, the junction kept 4 bases outside the gene matches.